A single sample gave rise to the 32 T cell receptor beta chains below, sequenced in a study of T cells in Graves' hyperthyroidism and ophthalmopathy. Amplification of TCR beta CDR3 regions used RNA as the template. Using the HTBI primer set, a first-round RT-PCR was run on the TCR CDR3. TCRdb analysed the multiplex PCR reads with MiXCR anew, one entry per CDR3 protein. Of tens of thousands of distinct CDR3 sequences detected, roughly 51% appear once; the ten largest clones hold 30% to 40%. Sequenced material: peripheral blood or thyroid tissue (not recorded which). The source is a man younger than 35 with Graves' hyperthyroidism.

The V gene is TRBV19, the J gene TRBJ2-2; D is perhaps TRBD1 (5 bases). The V gene lost 3 bases and the J gene lost 6 bases, with 8 bases spanning the gap. This CDR3 comprises 13 residues. Per germline, CDR1 LNHDA and CDR2 SQIVND (reference sequence). CDR3 region: CASSIAGSGELFF. In nucleotides, the CDR3 is TGTGCCAGTAGTATCGCAGGGTCCGGGGAGCTGTTTTTT. Using reference TRBV19 and TRBJ2-2 for the parts outside the CDR3, the full variable domain is DGGITQSPKYLFRKEGQNVTLSCEQNLNHDAMYWYRQDPGQGLRLIYYSQIVNDFQKGDIAEGYSVSREKKESFPLTVTSAQKNPTAFYLCASSIAGSGELFFGEGSRLTVL.

The chain links TRBV10-3 to TRBJ1-5; 10 bases map to TRBD1. Germline-derived CDR1 and CDR2 are ENHRY and SYGVKD. Trimming removed 4 bases from V and 4 bases from J; junction bases left unmatched: 4. The CDR3 sequence is 15 residues long. CDR3 region: CAISGGTGVNQPQHF. CDR3 DNA: TGTGCCATCAGTGGTGGGACAGGGGTTAATCAGCCCCAGCATTTT.

Note on this clonotype: At one of its ends the junction is not consistent with the germline gene, which may arise from a read error. The CDR3 coding sequence is TGTGCCAGCAGCTTAGGTCCGGGAATTTGGACTGTAGCTTTCTTT. Amino acid sequence: CASSLGPGIWTVAFF. V gene TRBV7-2 combines with J gene TRBJ1-1; D is undetermined. This CDR3 contains 15 residues. Per the germline V gene, CDR1 is SGHTA and CDR2 is FQGNSA. Combining the CDR3 with reference TRBV7-2 and TRBJ1-1 gives the whole variable domain GAGVSQSPSNKVTEKGKDVELRCDPISGHTALYWYRQSLGQGLEFLIYFQGNSAPDKSGLPSDRFSAERTGGSVSTLTIQRTQQEDSAVYLCASSLGPGIWTVAFFGQGTRLTVV.

The rearrangement links TRBV7-3 to TRBJ1-1, with D possibly TRBD1 on 5 matching bases. V lost 2 bases to trimming and J lost 4 bases, with 11 bases between them. CDR3 length: 14 residues. The germline gives CDR1 SGHTA, CDR2 FQGTGA. CDR3 nucleotide sequence: TGTGCCAGCAGCTTAGGGGCGTGGGGCACTGAAGCTTTCTTT. It specifies CASSLGAWGTEAFF. Full variable domain (outside the CDR3, taken from reference TRBV7-3 and TRBJ1-1): GAGVSQTPSNKVTEKGKYVELRCDPISGHTALYWYRQSLGQGPEFLIYFQGTGAADDSGLPNDRFFAVRPEGSVSTLKIQRTERGDSAVYLCASSLGAWGTEAFFGQGTRLTVV.

This clonotype was counted a single time. The chain has TRBV29-1 and TRBJ2-6; D remains ambiguous. Germline V CDR1 and CDR2: SQVTM, ANQGSEA. The CDR3 runs 11 residues. The V end lost 4 bases, the J end lost 2 bases, and 0 bases lay between the germline ends. The CDR3 loop is CSVAGANVLTF. As DNA, the CDR3 is TGCAGCGTTGCTGGGGCCAACGTCCTGACTTTC.

As concerns this clonotype: The germline gene is not matched at one end of the junction; a read error may be the cause. The V call is TRBV5-5, the J call TRBJ1-4; D is unresolved. Germline V gene data show CDR1 as SGHKS and CDR2 as YYEKEE (reference sequence). This CDR3 is 15 amino acids long. CDR3 protein: CASSLEGATNEKLFF. CDR3 coding DNA: TGCGCCAGCAGCTTGGAAGGTGCAACTAATGAAAAACTGTTTTTT.

Note on this clonotype: The junction differs from germline at one of its ends, possibly a read error. The genes are TRBV12-3 or TRBV12-4 and TRBJ1-1; TRBD1 agrees at 8 bases. The length of the CDR3 is 15 residues. The CDR3 loop is CASSLRGQEDTEAFF. As DNA, the CDR3 is TGTGCCAGCAGTTTAAGGGGACAGGAGGACACTGAAGCTTTCTTC.

This rearrangement joins TRBV20-1 to TRBJ1-5, with a weak D call TRBD1 (6 bases). CDR3 size: 12 residues. V shed 4 bases and J shed 2 bases, with 6 bases lying between them. The V gene's germline CDR1 is DFQATT and CDR2 SNEGSKA (reference sequence). CDR3 sequence reads: CSATGGNQPQHF. CDR3 bases: TGCAGTGCTACAGGGGGCAATCAGCCCCAGCATTTT.

This clonotype was detected many times. V gene TRBV20-1 combines with J gene TRBJ2-7; 10 bases agree with TRBD1. The germline CDR1 and CDR2 sequences are DFQATT and SNEGSKA (reference sequence). This CDR3 is built from 15 residues. V was pared by 5 bases and J by 7 bases, with 14 bases of the junction left unmatched. The CDR3 region is CSAPTSRDRGREQYF. In DNA form, the CDR3 reads TGCAGTGCTCCTACGTCCCGGGACAGGGGACGGGAGCAGTACTTC.

The rearrangement joins TRBV6-5 to TRBJ1-4; D may be TRBD1 (6 bases). This CDR3 is 14 amino acids long. Trimming removed 5 bases at V and 8 bases at J, with 15 bases between. CDR1 is MNHEY and CDR2 is SVGAGI in the germline V gene. This CDR3 reads CASSPGAGEEKLFF. CDR3 sequence (DNA): TGTGCCAGCAGTCCCGGGGCAGGGGAGGAAAAACTGTTTTTT.

This rearrangement joins TRBV12-3 or TRBV12-4 to TRBJ1-6; a possible D gene is TRBD1 (5 bases). The CDR3 is 12 residues long. V lost 6 bases and J 9 bases, leaving 9 bases between the germline ends. CDR3 sequence (DNA): TGTGCCAGCAGCGCCGGGGGTTCACCCCTCCACTTT. Amino acid sequence: CASSAGGSPLHF.

The chain links TRBV7-9 to TRBJ1-2; possible D gene TRBD1, 6 bases. V was clipped by 4 bases and J by 8 bases, with 14 bases between them. Germline V gene data show CDR1 as SEHNR and CDR2 as FQNEAQ (reference sequence). The CDR3 is 13 amino acids. The CDR3 nucleotides read TGTGCCAGCAGCTCCTTCAGGGGTGGCGGCTACACCTTC. Amino acid sequence: CASSSFRGGGYTF. The variable domain in full, completed from reference TRBV7-9 and TRBJ1-2, reads DTGVSQNPRHKITKRGQNVTFRCDPISEHNRLYWYRQTLGQGPEFLTYFQNEAQLEKSRLLSDRFSAERPKGSFSTLEIQRTEQGDSAMYLCASSSFRGGGYTFGSGTRLTVV.

This chain's CDR3 is CATSRDNSPLHF. The CDR3 coding sequence is TGTGCCACCAGCAGGGACAATTCACCCCTCCACTTT. The V and J genes are TRBV15 and TRBJ1-6; D gene ambiguous. The CDR3 totals 12 residues. Germline-derived CDR1 and CDR2 are LNHNV and YYDKDF (reference sequence). V was cut by 3 bases and J by 7 bases, with 4 bases left in between.

This clonotype was counted ten times or more. The J gene is TRBJ1-1, the V gene TRBV5-1; TRBD1 is a possible D gene (5 bases). This CDR3 comprises 15 residues. The germline V gene encodes CDR1 SGHRS and CDR2 YFSETQ. The V end was cut by 1 base, the J end by 0 bases, with 10 bases between. CDR3: CASSLWGSMNTEAFF. CDR3 nucleotide sequence: TGCGCCAGCAGCTTGTGGGGGTCAATGAACACTGAAGCTTTCTTT.

The chain couples TRBV5-1 to TRBJ2-7, with D unresolved. The V and J ends lost 6 bases and 2 bases respectively, with 12 bases between them. The CDR3 is made up of 13 amino acids. Germline CDR1 is SGHRS and CDR2 is YFSETQ. The CDR3 nucleotides are TGCGCCAGCACGCCGGACGGACCCTACGAGCAGTACTTC. It encodes CASTPDGPYEQYF. Combining the CDR3 with reference TRBV5-1 and TRBJ2-7 gives the whole variable domain KAGVTQTPRYLIKTRGQQVTLSCSPISGHRSVSWYQQTPGQGLQFLFEYFSETQRNKGNFPGRFSGRQFSNSRSEMNVSTLELGDSALYLCASTPDGPYEQYFGPGTRLTVT.

Remarks on this clonotype: Since the CDR3 does not end with the conserved phenylalanine or tryptophan, this likely comes from a read error. The genes are TRBV7-2 and TRBJ2-7; tentatively, D is TRBD2 (6 bases). Germline CDR1 is SGHTA and CDR2 is FQGNSA. The V and J ends lost 5 bases and 5 bases respectively, with 13 bases between them. The CDR3 covers 13 residues. The CDR3 coding sequence is TGTGCCAGCAGCGTAAGGACGGGGGACGAGCAGTACCTC. This translates into CASSVRTGDEQYL.

This clonotype is a singleton in its sample. DNA for the CDR3: TGTGCCATCAGTGACGGGACAGGGACTGATGGCTACACCTTC. Translated: CAISDGTGTDGYTF. V is TRBV10-3 and J is TRBJ1-2; TRBD1 agrees at 9 bases. This CDR3 comprises 14 residues. Per germline, CDR1 ENHRY and CDR2 SYGVKD. The ends lost 3 bases at V and 6 bases at J; junction bases unmatched: 5.

The V and J genes are TRBV6-1 and TRBJ2-7, with D maybe TRBD1 (5 bases). Trimming took 4 bases from V and 7 from J, leaving 23 bases between them. The CDR3 length is 16 residues. CDR1 and CDR2 (germline): MNHNS, SASEGT. In nucleotides, the CDR3 is TGTGCCAGCAGTGCCCTAGGGCAGGGCAACACCGGGGAGCAGTACTTC. It codes for CASSALGQGNTGEQYF.

This clonotype is a singleton in its sample. The genes are TRBV5-1 and TRBJ1-2, with D uncertain. V was clipped by 5 bases and J by 4 bases, with 15 bases between them. The germline V gene encodes CDR1 SGHRS and CDR2 YFSETQ. The CDR3 has 14 amino acids. The CDR3 region has the DNA TGCGCCAGCAGGTACGACACGGGTTCCTATGGCTACACCTTC. Translated: CASRYDTGSYGYTF. Full variable domain (missing parts from reference TRBV5-1 and TRBJ1-2): KAGVTQTPRYLIKTRGQQVTLSCSPISGHRSVSWYQQTPGQGLQFLFEYFSETQRNKGNFPGRFSGRQFSNSRSEMNVSTLELGDSALYLCASRYDTGSYGYTFGSGTRLTVV.

The V gene is TRBV29-1, the J gene TRBJ2-3; TRBD2 matches 11 bases. CDR1 SQVTM and CDR2 ANQGSEA come from the germline V gene. V lost 6 bases, J lost 6 bases, and 14 bases stayed unmatched. The CDR3 totals 16 residues. Written as DNA, the CDR3 is TGCAGCGTGAGGCCCGGGACTAGCGGATTTATGGATACGCAGTATTTT. Protein: CSVRPGTSGFMDTQYF.

Ten or more counts support this clonotype. V usage is TRBV19 and J usage is TRBJ2-7; maybe TRBD1 (5 bases). Germline V gene data show CDR1 as LNHDA and CDR2 as SQIVND (reference sequence). This CDR3 has 13 residues. With 3 bases removed from V and 3 bases from J, the gap between germline ends came to 9 bases. The DNA for the CDR3 is TGTGCCAGTAGTATCTCGGACAACTACGAGCAGTACTTC. It translates to CASSISDNYEQYF.

This clonotype has ten or more counts. The gene calls are TRBV7-9 and TRBJ2-7; D gene uncertain. The CDR3 contains 15 residues. Trimming took off 4 bases at V and 0 bases at J, with 13 bases between the two ends. Germline CDR1 SEHNR, CDR2 FQNEAQ (reference sequence). CDR3 sequence reads: CASSSSRSASYEQYF. CDR3 nucleotides: TGTGCCAGCAGCTCGTCCAGGTCGGCCTCCTACGAGCAGTACTTC.

The V call is TRBV29-1, the J call TRBJ2-5; maybe TRBD2 (6 bases). Germline V gene data show CDR1 as SQVTM and CDR2 as ANQGSEA. The CDR3 spans 13 residues. Trimming took 3 bases from V and 5 from J, leaving 13 bases between them. The CDR3 spells CSVDRWRGETQYF. CDR3 DNA: TGCAGCGTTGACCGGTGGAGGGGCGAGACCCAGTACTTC.

There are a few counts of this clonotype. This sequence joins TRBV25-1 and TRBJ1-4; possible D gene TRBD1, 5 bases. V lost 3 bases and J lost 4, with 9 bases in between. The CDR3 totals 14 residues. Germline V lookup: CDR1 MGHDK, CDR2 SYGVNS. In DNA form, the CDR3 reads TGTGCCAGCAGTGATAGACAGAATAATGAAAAACTGTTTTTT. This encodes CASSDRQNNEKLFF.

On this clonotype: A much larger clone differs by one base, so this may be a read error. V is TRBV20-1 and J is TRBJ2-3; a possible D gene is TRBD2 (5 bases). CDR1 is DFQATT, CDR2 SNEGSKA, per germline (reference sequence). Trimming stripped 5 bases from V and 3 bases from J, with 15 bases between. The CDR3 extends over 14 amino acids. The CDR3 loop is CSAEAEVRTDTQYF. CDR3 sequence (DNA): TGCAGTGCTGAAGCGGAGGTTCGGACAGATACGCAGTATTTT.

This rearrangement joins TRBV24-1 to TRBJ1-3; TRBD1 might be the D (6 bases). With 6 bases removed from V and 9 bases from J, the gap between germline ends came to 14 bases. This CDR3 is built from 13 residues. Per the germline V gene, CDR1 is KGHDR and CDR2 is SFDVKD. DNA for the CDR3: TGTGCCACCAGTAAGACAGGAGGCTCCACCATATATTTT. It codes for CATSKTGGSTIYF.

By frequency in the sample, this clonotype is medium-sized (0.01 to 0.1%). V gene TRBV20-1 combines with J gene TRBJ1-1; no definite D call. This CDR3 region has 14 residues. With 5 bases removed from V and 3 bases from J, the gap between germline ends came to 16 bases. The germline CDR1 and CDR2 sequences are DFQATT and SNEGSKA (reference sequence). The CDR3 nucleotides read TGCAGTGCTCTTGAGACGGGGTGGGACACTGAAGCTTTCTTT. Its translation: CSALETGWDTEAFF.

About this clonotype: A much larger clone differs by one base, so this may be a read error. The chain combines TRBV10-1 with TRBJ2-3; 8 bases agree with TRBD2. The CDR3 extends over 15 amino acids. Germline lookup yields CDR1 WNHNN and CDR2 SYGVQD (reference sequence). CDR3 loop: CASGLGRGGTGTQYF. CDR3 in DNA: TGCGCCAGCGGCCTAGGACGGGGGGGCACAGGTACGCAGTATTTT.

To note about this clonotype: Germline and junction disagree at one end, which may indicate a read error. This chain connects TRBV20-1 to TRBJ1-3; D gene unclear. This CDR3 has 16 residues. Germline loops: CDR1 DFQATT, CDR2 SNEGSKA (reference sequence). The CDR3 reads CSASDARGASGNTICF. The CDR3 DNA is TGCAGTGCTAGTGATGCCCGGGGAGCCTCGGGAAACACCATATGTTTT.

In regard to this clonotype: A single base separates this from a much larger clone, so it may be a read error. V gene TRBV28 combines with J gene TRBJ1-3, with D unclear. This CDR3 is 16 amino acids long. CDR1 is MDHEN, CDR2 SYDVKM, per germline. V gave up 7 bases and J gave up 4 bases, with 20 bases separating them. CDR3: CASTSWRASPGNTIYF. The CDR3 coding sequence is TGTGCCAGCACCTCATGGAGGGCCTCCCCAGGAAACACCATATATTTT.

This clonotype was seen repeatedly, ten times or more. The chain links TRBV6-2 or TRBV6-3 to TRBJ2-5; D is possibly TRBD1 or TRBD2 (5 bases each). V lost 7 bases and J lost 5, with 20 bases in between. The CDR3 sequence is 15 residues long. Germline CDR1 MNHEY, CDR2 SVGEGT. CDR3 in amino acids: CASNSGALTYETQYF. The CDR3 DNA follows: TGTGCCAGCAACTCCGGGGCTTTGACATACGAGACCCAGTACTTC.

The chain has TRBV15 and TRBJ2-6; possible D gene TRBD1, 7 bases. The CDR3 extends over 17 amino acids. V lost 5 bases and J lost 3, with 17 bases in between. Germline V gene lookup returns CDR1 LNHNV and CDR2 YYDKDF (reference sequence). This CDR3 reads CATSPQGGQLGANVLTF. The DNA of the CDR3 is TGTGCCACCAGCCCGCAGGGGGGTCAGCTTGGGGCCAACGTCCTGACTTTC.